Sequencing of this TCR beta chain was carried out in a study of human T cells and chemical hapten exposure. Time point described: pre-sensitization, week 0. Specified treatment: therapeutic diphenylcyclopropenone sensitization with weekly scalp DPC. Blood collection took place prior to placing each patch test. This clonotype has just a few counts. In the source study's methods: TCRs per sample had a median of about 100,000 and ranged from about 20,000 to 750,000. MiXCR, run by TCRdb on the RACE reads, gives a single entry per CDR3 protein. TCRdb's processing, not the authors', yielded these V and J calls. The sample yields 180,000 or so distinct CDR3 sequences, 25% to 35% seen once. Per germline, CDR1 MNHEY and CDR2 SMNVEV (reference sequence). The CDR3 loop spans 15 amino acids. V was pared by 8 bases and J by 6 bases, with 19 bases between.

This sequence originates from a woman aged 25 to 39 with alopecia areata. Some clones in this sample may be carry-over from other donors' samples. This sample comprised whole blood, obtained in connection with sensitization to the hapten diphenylcyclopropenone (DPC). This chain links TRBV27 with TRBJ2-2; D remains ambiguous. CDR3 protein: CASLPLSLPPGELFF. As DNA, the CDR3 is TGTGCCAGCTTGCCCTTAAGTCTACCACCCGGGGAGCTGTTTTTT.